Reported below is one TCR beta chain. Here immunoSEQ multiplex PCR was the method, and the copy in TCRdb shows in-frame clones only, minus some. The sample yields approximately 260,000 clones, approximately 89% seen once. This specimen belongs to a study of blood T cell repertoires in COVID-19. The sequenced material came from peripheral blood. The sequence derives from a woman between 40 and 55 years old who had recovered from COVID-19.

In DNA, the CDR3 is TGTGCCAGCAGCGGGGTACCGTCGGGGATCACCGGGGAGCTGTTTTTT. It codes for CASSGVPSGITGELFF. The chain employs TRBV5-4 and TRBJ2-2; TRBD2 might be the D (5 bases). Looked up from germline, CDR1 is SGHNT and CDR2 is YYREEE (reference sequence). The CDR3 sequence is 16 residues long. The V gene lost 4 bases and the J gene lost 4 bases, with 17 bases spanning the gap.